A single sample is the source of the 9 T cell receptor beta chains below, sequenced in a study of blood T cell repertoires in COVID-19. Clones were sequenced by immunoSEQ multiplex PCR, and TCRdb holds only the in-frame ones, with some missing. This table holds 40,000 to 55,000 clones, under 90% found once. The source material was peripheral blood. These receptors came from a woman in her seventies with acute or convalescent COVID-19.

Concerning this clone itself: One end of the junction varies from germline; a read error may be responsible. CDR3 coding DNA: TGTGCCAGTAGTTTCCAAACAGATACGCAGTATTTT. Protein: CASSFQTDTQYF. V usage is TRBV28 and J usage is TRBJ2-3; no firm D call. CDR3 length equals 12 residues. Looked up from germline, CDR1 is MDHEN and CDR2 is SYDVKM.

The V call is TRBV7-9, the J call TRBJ2-7; 10 positions match TRBD1. This CDR3 region has 19 residues. Germline V gene lookup returns CDR1 SEHNR and CDR2 FQNEAQ (reference sequence). V was clipped by 3 bases and J by 6 bases; unmatched bases: 20. Here the CDR3 DNA reads TGTGCCAGCAGCTTCATTTCAACCGGGACAGGGGACCGGTGGGCCGAGCAGTACTTC. This translates into CASSFISTGTGDRWAEQYF. Full variable domain (remainder filled in from reference TRBV7-9 and TRBJ2-7): DTGVSQNPRHKITKRGQNVTFRCDPISEHNRLYWYRQTLGQGPEFLTYFQNEAQLEKSRLLSDRFSAERPKGSFSTLEIQRTEQGDSAMYLCASSFISTGTGDRWAEQYFGPGTRLTVT.

The V and J genes are TRBV20-1 and TRBJ1-1, with 10 bases lining up with TRBD1. The CDR3 extends over 14 amino acids. The V and J ends lost 3 bases and 6 bases, in that order; junction bases with no gene match: 7. The germline gives CDR1 DFQATT, CDR2 SNEGSKA (reference sequence). CDR3 DNA: TGCAGTGCTAGTCGGACAGGGGGGATGTCTGAAGCTTTCTTT. This translates into CSASRTGGMSEAFF.

This clone has more than one count but fewer than ten. V and J are TRBV4-2 and TRBJ2-2; 10 bases are shared with TRBD2. Germline assignment: CDR1 LGHNA and CDR2 YNFKEQ. The ends lost 4 bases at V and 3 bases at J; junction bases unmatched: 5. The CDR3 is 16 amino acids. The CDR3 loop reads CASSPAGGPDTGELFF. CDR3 coding DNA: TGTGCCAGCAGCCCAGCGGGAGGGCCGGACACCGGGGAGCTGTTTTTT.

There are a few counts of this clone. V gene TRBV5-4 combines with J gene TRBJ2-7, with TRBD1 matching over 7 bases. CDR1 is SGHNT and CDR2 is YYREEE in the germline V gene (reference sequence). V lost 0 bases and J lost 3; bases outside the gene matches: 6. The CDR3 runs to 15 residues. The chain's CDR3 is CASSLETGFDYEQYF. The CDR3 DNA reads as TGTGCCAGCAGCTTGGAGACAGGGTTTGACTACGAGCAGTACTTC.

This sequence joins TRBV25-1 and TRBJ2-1; TRBD2 is a possible D gene (5 bases). Germline V gives CDR1 MGHDK, CDR2 SYGVNS. This CDR3 spans 14 amino acids. With 4 bases removed from V and 5 bases from J, the gap between germline ends came to 12 bases. The CDR3 is CASSVVATNNEQFF. CDR3 bases: TGTGCCAGCAGTGTAGTAGCGACAAACAATGAGCAGTTCTTC.

This chain connects TRBV21-1 to TRBJ2-7; TRBD2, the table's D call, lacks a check against the DNA. TRBV21-1 is a pseudogene locus. The CDR3 has 14 residues. This CDR3 is CASSNRAGFYEQYF. Here the CDR3 DNA reads TGTGCCAGCAGCAATCGCGCCGGGTTCTACGAGCAGTACTTC.

This chain connects TRBV9 to TRBJ2-1; TRBD2 is a possible D gene (5 bases). Germline V lookup: CDR1 SGDLS, CDR2 YYNGEE. CDR3 length equals 16 residues. Trimming cost V 2 bases and J 0 bases, with 12 bases left between them. The CDR3 is CASSVHTRGSYNEQFF. The CDR3 DNA reads TGTGCCAGCAGCGTTCACACTCGGGGCTCCTACAATGAGCAGTTCTTC.

In this sample, this clone turned up once. The chain has TRBV5-1 and TRBJ2-1, with 7 bases identical to TRBD2. The CDR3 extends over 15 amino acids. The germline gives CDR1 SGHRS, CDR2 YFSETQ. V lost 0 bases and J lost 5; bases outside the gene matches: 5. CDR3 DNA sequence: TGCGCCAGCAGCTTGGTATCTAGCGGTCACAATGAGCAGTTCTTC. This translates into CASSLVSSGHNEQFF.